This T cell receptor (beta chain) was found in a study of CD8+CD57+ T cells in acquired aplastic anemia. Findings of the study overall: Patients and controls shared some 30 CD8+ CDR3 sequences.

Those patients picked for sequencing had displayed CD8+CD57+ cell expansion on flow cytometry. The cohort consisted entirely of patients having severe acquired aplastic anemia. Profiling of TCR beta VDJ combinations and CDR3 sequences used genomic DNA as template. TCRdb re-analysed the reads in MiXCR, keeping a single row per CDR3 protein. The repertoire consists of 150,000 to 200,000 distinct CDR3 sequences, with nearly 50% occurring once and the leading ten covering approximately 9.7%. The V gene's germline CDR1 is SQVTM and CDR2 ANQGSEA. The CDR3 covers 12 residues. Remarks on this clonotype: The target antigen is unknown. One end of the junction fails to match germline, which may point to a read error.

This chain joins TRBV29-1 and TRBJ1-1; 7 nucleotides line up with TRBD1. This TCR derives from a human donor with aplastic anemia. The specimen was sorted CD4+, CD8+, or CD8+CD57+ T cells (not recorded which) from PBMCs. The CDR3, as DNA: TGCAGCTTGGACAGGCCAAACACCGAAGCTTTCTTT. It yields the protein CSLDRPNTEAFF.